The following is a T cell receptor beta chain sequence with its context. Its target is unknown. Between the trimmed V and J ends, which lost 1 base and 4 bases, there was a span of 10 bases. The CDR3 spans 14 residues. Germline V gene lookup returns CDR1 MGHRA and CDR2 YSYEKL. The protocol was immunoSEQ multiplex PCR, while the TCRdb copy is restricted to in-frame clones and leaves out a portion. The data hold 70,000 to 95,000 clones, with approximately 93% observed a single time. The data stem from a study of cytomegalovirus exposure and HLA in healthy donors. Whole-study context: Per a later analysis, the approximately 600 first-cohort and fewer than 150 validation repertoires shared one platform.

Findings and limits, study-wide: Rare TCR sequences dominated, though some public TCRs recurred in many donors. It was confirmed in vitro that a few of the CMV-associated chains were specific for CMV antigens. Some TCR beta chains (around 180 of them) were listed as cytomegalovirus-associated.

The material sequenced was PBMCs. The receptor comes from a woman aged 25 to 39 in good health and CMV-seronegative. The chain joins TRBV4-1 to TRBJ1-1; D is undetermined. CDR3 in amino acids: CASSQAPRGTEAFF. In DNA, the CDR3 is TGCGCCAGCAGCCAAGCCCCGCGGGGCACTGAAGCTTTCTTT.